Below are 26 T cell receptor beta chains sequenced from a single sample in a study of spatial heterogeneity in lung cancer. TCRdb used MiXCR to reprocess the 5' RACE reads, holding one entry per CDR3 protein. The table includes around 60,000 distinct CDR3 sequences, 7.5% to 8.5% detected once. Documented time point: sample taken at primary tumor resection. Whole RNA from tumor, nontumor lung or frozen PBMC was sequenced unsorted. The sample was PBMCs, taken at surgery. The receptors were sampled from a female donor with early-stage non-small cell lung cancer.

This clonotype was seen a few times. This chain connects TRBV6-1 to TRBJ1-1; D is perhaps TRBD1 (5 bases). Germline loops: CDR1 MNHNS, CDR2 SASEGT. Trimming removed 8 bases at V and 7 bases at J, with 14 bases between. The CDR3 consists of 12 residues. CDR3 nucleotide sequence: TGTGCCAGCGCAAAAACGGGGGATGAAGCTTTCTTT. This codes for CASAKTGDEAFF.

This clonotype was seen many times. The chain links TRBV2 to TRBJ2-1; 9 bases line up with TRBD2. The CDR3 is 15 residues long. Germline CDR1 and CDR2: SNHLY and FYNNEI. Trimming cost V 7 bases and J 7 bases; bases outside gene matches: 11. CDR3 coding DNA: TGTGCCAGCACCGAGAGCGGGGGGACGGGAAATGAGCAGTTCTTC. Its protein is CASTESGGTGNEQFF.

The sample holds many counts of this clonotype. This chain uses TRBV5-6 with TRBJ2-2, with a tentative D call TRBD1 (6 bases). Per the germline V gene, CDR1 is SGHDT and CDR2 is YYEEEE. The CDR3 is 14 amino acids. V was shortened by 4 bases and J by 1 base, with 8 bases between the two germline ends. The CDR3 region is CASSPGQNTGELFF. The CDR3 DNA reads TGTGCCAGCAGCCCGGGACAGAACACCGGGGAGCTGTTTTTT.

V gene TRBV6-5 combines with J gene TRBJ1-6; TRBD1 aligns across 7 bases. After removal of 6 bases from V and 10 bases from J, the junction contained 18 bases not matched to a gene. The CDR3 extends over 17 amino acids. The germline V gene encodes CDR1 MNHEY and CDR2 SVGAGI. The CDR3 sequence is CASSPPIRTGVRSPLHF. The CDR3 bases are TGTGCCAGCAGCCCGCCCATACGGACAGGAGTCAGGTCACCCCTCCACTTT.

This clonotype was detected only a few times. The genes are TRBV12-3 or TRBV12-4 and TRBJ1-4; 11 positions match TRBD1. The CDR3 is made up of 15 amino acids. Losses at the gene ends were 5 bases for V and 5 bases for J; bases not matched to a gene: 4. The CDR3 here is CASSAGQGANEKLFF. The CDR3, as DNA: TGTGCCAGCAGTGCCGGACAGGGGGCGAATGAAAAACTGTTTTTT.

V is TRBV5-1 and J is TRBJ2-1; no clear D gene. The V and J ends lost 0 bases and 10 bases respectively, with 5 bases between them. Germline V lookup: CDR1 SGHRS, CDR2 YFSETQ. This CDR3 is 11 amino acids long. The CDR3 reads CASSLDGEQFF. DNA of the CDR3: TGCGCCAGCAGCTTGGACGGAGAGCAGTTCTTC.

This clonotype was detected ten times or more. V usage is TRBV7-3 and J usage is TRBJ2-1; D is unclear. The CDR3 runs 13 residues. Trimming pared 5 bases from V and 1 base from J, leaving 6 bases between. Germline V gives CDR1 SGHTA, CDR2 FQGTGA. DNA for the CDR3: TGTGCCAGCAGCCCCGGATCCTACAATGAGCAGTTCTTC. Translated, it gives CASSPGSYNEQFF.

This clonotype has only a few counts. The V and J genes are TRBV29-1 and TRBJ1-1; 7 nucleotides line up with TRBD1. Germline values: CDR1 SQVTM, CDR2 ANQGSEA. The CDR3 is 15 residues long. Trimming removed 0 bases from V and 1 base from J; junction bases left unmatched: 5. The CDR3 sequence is CSVEDRGQPNTEAFF. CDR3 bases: TGCAGCGTTGAAGATCGGGGACAGCCGAACACTGAAGCTTTCTTT.

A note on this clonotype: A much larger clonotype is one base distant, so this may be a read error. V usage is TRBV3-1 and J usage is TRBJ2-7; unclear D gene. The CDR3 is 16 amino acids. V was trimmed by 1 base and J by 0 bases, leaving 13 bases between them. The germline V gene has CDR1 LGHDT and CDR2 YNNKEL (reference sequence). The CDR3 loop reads CASSQVSFASSYEQYF. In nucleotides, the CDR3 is TGTGCCAGCAGCCAAGTCAGCTTTGCGAGCTCCTACGAGCAGTACTTC.

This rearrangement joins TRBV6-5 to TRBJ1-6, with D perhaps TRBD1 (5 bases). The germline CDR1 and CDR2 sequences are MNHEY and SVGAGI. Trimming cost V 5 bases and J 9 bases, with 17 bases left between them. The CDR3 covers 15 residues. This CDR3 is CASSLRQPESSPLHF. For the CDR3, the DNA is TGTGCCAGCAGTCTCAGACAGCCTGAGAGTTCACCCCTCCACTTT.

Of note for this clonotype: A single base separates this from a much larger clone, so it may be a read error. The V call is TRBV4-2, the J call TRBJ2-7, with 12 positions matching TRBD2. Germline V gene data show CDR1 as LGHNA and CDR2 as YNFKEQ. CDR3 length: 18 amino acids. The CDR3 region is CAGSQVWTSGAHPYEQYV. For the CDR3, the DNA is TGTGCCGGCAGCCAAGTGTGGACTAGCGGGGCCCATCCCTACGAGCAGTACGTC.

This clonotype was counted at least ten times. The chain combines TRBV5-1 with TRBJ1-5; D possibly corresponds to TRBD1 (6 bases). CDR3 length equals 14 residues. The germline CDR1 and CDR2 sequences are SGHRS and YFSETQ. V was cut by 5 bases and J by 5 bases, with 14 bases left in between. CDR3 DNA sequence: TGCGCCAGCAGTTCCACAGGGAAGGATCAGCCCCAGCATTTT. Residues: CASSSTGKDQPQHF.

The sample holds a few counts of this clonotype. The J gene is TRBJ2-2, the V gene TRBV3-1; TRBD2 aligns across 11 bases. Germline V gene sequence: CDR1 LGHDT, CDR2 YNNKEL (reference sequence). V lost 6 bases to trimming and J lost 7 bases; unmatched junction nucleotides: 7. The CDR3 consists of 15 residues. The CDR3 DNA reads TGTGCCAGCAGACTGACTAGCGGGAAAGGCGGGGAGCTGTTTTTT. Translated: CASRLTSGKGGELFF.

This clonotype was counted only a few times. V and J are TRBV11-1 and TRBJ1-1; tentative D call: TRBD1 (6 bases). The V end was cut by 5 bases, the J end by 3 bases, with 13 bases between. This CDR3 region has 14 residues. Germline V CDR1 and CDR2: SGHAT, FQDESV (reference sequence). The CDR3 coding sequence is TGTGCCAGCAGCCCCGGCAGGGGCCACACTGAAGCTTTCTTT. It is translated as CASSPGRGHTEAFF.

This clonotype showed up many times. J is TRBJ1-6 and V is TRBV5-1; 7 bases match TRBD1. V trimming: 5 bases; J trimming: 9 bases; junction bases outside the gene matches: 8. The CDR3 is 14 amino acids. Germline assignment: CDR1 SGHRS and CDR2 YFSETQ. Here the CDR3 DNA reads TGCGCCAGCAGTACGGGACAGATGGCTTCACCCCTCCACTTT. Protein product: CASSTGQMASPLHF.

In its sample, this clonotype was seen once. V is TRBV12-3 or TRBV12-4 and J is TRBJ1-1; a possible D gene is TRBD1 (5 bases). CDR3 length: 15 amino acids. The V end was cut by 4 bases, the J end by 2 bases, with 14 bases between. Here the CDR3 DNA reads TGTGCCAGCAGTTCCCCAGGGAGGCCCAACACTGAAGCTTTCTTT. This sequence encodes CASSSPGRPNTEAFF.

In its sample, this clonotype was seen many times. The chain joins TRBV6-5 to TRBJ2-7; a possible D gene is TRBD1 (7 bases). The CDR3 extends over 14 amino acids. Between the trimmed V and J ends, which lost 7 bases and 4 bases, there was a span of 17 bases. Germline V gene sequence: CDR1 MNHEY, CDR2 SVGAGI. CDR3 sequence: CASTLTRGQYEQYF. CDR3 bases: TGTGCCAGCACCTTGACTAGGGGACAGTACGAGCAGTACTTC.

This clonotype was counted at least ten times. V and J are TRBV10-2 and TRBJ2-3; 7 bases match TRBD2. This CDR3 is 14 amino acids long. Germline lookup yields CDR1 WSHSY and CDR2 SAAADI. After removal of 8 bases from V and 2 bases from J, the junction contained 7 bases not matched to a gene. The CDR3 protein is CASGASGLTDTQYF. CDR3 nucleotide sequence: TGCGCCAGCGGAGCTAGCGGTCTCACAGATACGCAGTATTTT.

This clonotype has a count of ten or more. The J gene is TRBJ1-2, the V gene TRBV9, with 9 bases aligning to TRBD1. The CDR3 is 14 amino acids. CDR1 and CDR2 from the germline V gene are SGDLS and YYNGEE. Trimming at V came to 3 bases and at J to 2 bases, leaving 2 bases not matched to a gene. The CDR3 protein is CASSAGQGNYGYTF. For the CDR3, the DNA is TGTGCCAGCAGCGCGGGACAGGGCAACTATGGCTACACCTTC.

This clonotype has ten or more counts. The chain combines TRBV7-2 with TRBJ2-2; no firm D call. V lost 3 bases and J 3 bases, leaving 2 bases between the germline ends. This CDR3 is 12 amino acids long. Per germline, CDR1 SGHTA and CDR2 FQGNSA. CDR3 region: CASSLDTGELFF. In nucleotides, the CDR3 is TGTGCCAGCAGCTTGGACACCGGGGAGCTGTTTTTT.

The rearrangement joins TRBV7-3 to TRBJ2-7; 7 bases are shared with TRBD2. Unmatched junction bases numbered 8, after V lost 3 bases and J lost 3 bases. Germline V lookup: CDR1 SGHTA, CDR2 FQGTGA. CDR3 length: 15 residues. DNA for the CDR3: TGTGCCAGCAGCTTGGGGCGGGAGCTTATCTACGAGCAGTACTTC. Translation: CASSLGRELIYEQYF.

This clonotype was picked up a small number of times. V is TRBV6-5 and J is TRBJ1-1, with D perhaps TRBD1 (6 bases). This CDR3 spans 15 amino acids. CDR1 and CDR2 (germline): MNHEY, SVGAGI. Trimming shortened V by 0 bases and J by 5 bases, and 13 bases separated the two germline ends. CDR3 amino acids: CASSYSGGLGTEAFF. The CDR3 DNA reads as TGTGCCAGCAGTTACTCCGGGGGGCTGGGTACTGAAGCTTTCTTT.

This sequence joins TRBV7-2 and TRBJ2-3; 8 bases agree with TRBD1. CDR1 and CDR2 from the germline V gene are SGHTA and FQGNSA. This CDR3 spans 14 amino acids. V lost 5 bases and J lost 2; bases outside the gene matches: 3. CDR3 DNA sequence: TGTGCCAGCAGCCCGGGACAGGCCACAGATACGCAGTATTTT. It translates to CASSPGQATDTQYF.

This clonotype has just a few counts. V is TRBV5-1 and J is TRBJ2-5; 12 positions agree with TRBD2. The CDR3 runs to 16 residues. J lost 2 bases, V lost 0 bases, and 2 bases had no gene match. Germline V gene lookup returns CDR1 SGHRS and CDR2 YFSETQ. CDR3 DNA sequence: TGCGCCAGCAGCTTGGTTGGGACTAGCGGGCAAGAGACCCAGTACTTC. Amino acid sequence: CASSLVGTSGQETQYF.

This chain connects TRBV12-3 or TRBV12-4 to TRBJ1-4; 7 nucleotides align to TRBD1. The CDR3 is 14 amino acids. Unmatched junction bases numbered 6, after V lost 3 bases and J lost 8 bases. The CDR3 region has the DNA TGTGCCAGCAGTTTCTCAAGGGGGCGGGAAAAACTGTTTTTT. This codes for CASSFSRGREKLFF.

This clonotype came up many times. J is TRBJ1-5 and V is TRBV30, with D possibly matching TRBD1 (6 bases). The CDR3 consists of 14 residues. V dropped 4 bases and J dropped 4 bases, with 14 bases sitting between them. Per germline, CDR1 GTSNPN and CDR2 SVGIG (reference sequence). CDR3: CAWTREGGNQPQHF. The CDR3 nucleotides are TGTGCCTGGACCAGGGAGGGGGGTAATCAGCCCCAGCATTTT.